The 21 T cell receptor beta chains below were found in one sample sequenced in a study of blood T cell repertoires in COVID-19. TCRdb's copy holds only in-frame clones and misses some; the assay was immunoSEQ multiplex PCR. The sample holds hundreds of thousands of clones, about 89% seen once. The sequencing sample was made of peripheral blood. The receptors were gathered from a woman aged 40 to 50 who had recovered from COVID-19.

V gene TRBV18 combines with J gene TRBJ2-7; 9 bases agree with TRBD1. The J segment lost 5 bases and the V segment lost 3 bases, leaving 2 bases of the junction unmatched. CDR1 is KGHSH, CDR2 LQKENI, per germline. The length of the CDR3 is 13 residues. CDR3: CASSPYRGHEQYF. CDR3 sequence (DNA): TGTGCCAGCTCACCCTACAGGGGGCACGAGCAGTACTTC.

On this clone itself: Germline and junction disagree at one end, which may indicate a read error. The rearrangement joins TRBV19 to TRBJ2-1; TRBD1 might be the D (6 bases). Germline V CDR1 and CDR2: LNHDA, SQIVND (reference sequence). This CDR3 is built from 16 residues. CDR3 nucleotide sequence: TGTGCCAGTAGTATTAGACTCTACAGGGAGTACAGTGAGCAGTTCTTC. Translation: CASSIRLYREYSEQFF.

The chain is built from TRBV19 and TRBJ1-1, with TRBD1 identical over 9 bases. Looked up from germline, CDR1 is LNHDA and CDR2 is SQIVND (reference sequence). CDR3 size: 14 residues. V lost 6 bases, J lost 2 bases, and 4 bases stayed unmatched. CDR3 loop: CASSADRGNTEAFF. The CDR3, as DNA: TGTGCCAGTAGCGCGGACAGGGGAAACACTGAAGCTTTCTTT.

This clone was seen once. One junction end disagrees with the germline gene, perhaps due to a read error. The chain couples TRBV27 to TRBJ2-7; 8 bases fit TRBD2. Germline loops: CDR1 MNHEY, CDR2 SMNVEV (reference sequence). CDR3 length: 9 residues. The CDR3 DNA follows: TGTGCCAGCAAGGGACTAGATAGGTTC. Translation: CASKGLDRF.

The gene calls are TRBV5-5 and TRBJ2-7; 8 bases are shared with TRBD1. The V gene end was trimmed by 0 bases and the J gene end by 4 bases; junction bases not matched to a gene: 3. Germline values: CDR1 SGHKS, CDR2 YYEKEE (reference sequence). The CDR3 is 14 residues long. The DNA for the CDR3 is TGTGCCAGCAGCTTGGGGACAGGGTTTTACGAGCAGTACTTC. Protein: CASSLGTGFYEQYF. Full variable domain (remainder filled in from reference TRBV5-5 and TRBJ2-7): DAGVTQSPTHLIKTRGQQVTLRCSPISGHKSVSWYQQVLGQGPQFIFQYYEKEERGRGNFPDRFSARQFPNYSSELNVNALLLGDSALYLCASSLGTGFYEQYFGPGTRLTVT.

J is TRBJ2-7 and V is TRBV15; 9 nucleotides agree with TRBD1. The CDR3 consists of 15 residues. Germline CDR1 and CDR2: LNHNV and YYDKDF (reference sequence). V was clipped by 3 bases and J by 6 bases; unmatched bases: 9. CDR3 DNA sequence: TGTGCCACCAGCAGGGGGACAGGGACCTCCCTCGAGCAGTACTTC. This translates into CATSRGTGTSLEQYF.

In nucleotides, the CDR3 is TGTGCCCTCACTCTGGCACAGCACAATTCACCCCTCCACTTT. As protein: CALTLAQHNSPLHF. The rearrangement links TRBV30 to TRBJ1-6, with D uncertain. Germline values: CDR1 GTSNPN, CDR2 SVGIG (reference sequence). There are 14 residues in the CDR3. The ends were cut back, 8 bases at V and 7 bases at J, with 18 bases in the middle.

This sequence joins TRBV7-9 and TRBJ1-1, with 8 bases lining up with TRBD1. V shed 10 bases and J 0 bases; nucleotides not matched to a gene: 4. Germline assignment: CDR1 SEHNR and CDR2 FQNEAQ (reference sequence). The CDR3 sequence is 13 residues long. The CDR3 nucleotides are TGTGCCACAGGGGACAGGATGAACACTGAAGCTTTCTTT. Its translation is CATGDRMNTEAFF.

The rearrangement joins TRBV9 to TRBJ2-7; no clear D. The CDR3 contains 13 residues. The V end was cut by 0 bases, the J end by 1 base, with 5 bases between. Germline-derived CDR1 and CDR2 are SGDLS and YYNGEE. CDR3 nucleotide sequence: TGTGCCAGCAGCGTAGACAGTTCCTACGAGCAGTACTTC. Amino acid sequence: CASSVDSSYEQYF.

This clone was detected only a few times. The chain links TRBV9 to TRBJ2-3; 8 bases line up with TRBD1. The CDR3 is made up of 13 amino acids. CDR1 and CDR2 from the germline V gene are SGDLS and YYNGEE. The junction had 4 bases not matched to a gene; V was cut back by 7 bases and J by 3 bases. The CDR3 spells CASAQGATDTQYF. DNA of the CDR3: TGTGCCAGCGCGCAGGGGGCGACAGATACGCAGTATTTT.

The chain uses TRBV11-2 and TRBJ2-5; possible D gene TRBD1, 6 bases. The CDR3 runs 11 residues. The germline V and J ends were trimmed by 6 bases and 7 bases, with 9 bases remaining between them. Germline loops: CDR1 SGHAT, CDR2 FQNNGV. In DNA, the CDR3 is TGTGCCAGCAGACAGGGTGTGACCCAGTACTTC. Translation: CASRQGVTQYF.

This clone was recorded a few times. The chain recombines TRBV7-9 with TRBJ2-7; a weak D match, TRBD1 (7 bases). CDR1 is SEHNR and CDR2 is FQNEAQ in the germline V gene (reference sequence). This CDR3 comprises 17 residues. V lost 2 bases and J lost 6, with 23 bases in between. CDR3: CASSLSEGDSAVFEQYF. In nucleotides, the CDR3 is TGTGCCAGCAGCTTATCGGAGGGGGACAGTGCCGTCTTCGAGCAGTACTTC.

The chain joins TRBV2 to TRBJ1-6; TRBD1 is a possible D gene (5 bases). The germline gives CDR1 SNHLY, CDR2 FYNNEI. This CDR3 region has 13 residues. Trimming took off 6 bases at V and 7 bases at J, with 10 bases between the two ends. CDR3 region: CASRPRQNSPLHF. The CDR3 nucleotides read TGTGCCAGCAGACCCCGACAGAATTCACCCCTCCACTTT.

The V gene is TRBV6-2 or TRBV6-3, the J gene TRBJ1-1; D is ambiguous. Germline V gene lookup returns CDR1 MNHEY and CDR2 SVGEGT. Trimming shortened V by 5 bases and J by 4 bases, and 11 bases separated the two germline ends. The CDR3 sequence is 13 residues long. The CDR3 here is CASSTIRGTEAFF. In DNA form, the CDR3 reads TGTGCCAGCAGTACCATTCGGGGCACTGAAGCTTTCTTT.

The chain recombines TRBV5-4 with TRBJ2-7, with D unclear. V was trimmed by 2 bases and J by 2 bases, leaving 8 bases between them. CDR1 SGHNT and CDR2 YYREEE come from the germline V gene (reference sequence). This CDR3 spans 13 amino acids. CDR3 DNA: TGTGCCAGCAGCTTATCAGATACCTACGAGCAGTACTTC. It encodes CASSLSDTYEQYF.

This sequence joins TRBV2 and TRBJ2-3, with 7 bases matching TRBD1. The CDR3 is 12 amino acids. The V gene end was trimmed by 4 bases and the J gene end by 13 bases; junction bases not matched to a gene: 8. Germline V lookup: CDR1 SNHLY, CDR2 FYNNEI. CDR3 bases: TGTGCCAGCAGTGTCGCAGGGGGTGACGAGTATTTT. This encodes CASSVAGGDEYF.

This sequence joins TRBV5-1 and TRBJ2-7; D may be TRBD2 (6 bases). In germline, CDR1 is SGHRS, CDR2 YFSETQ. This CDR3 contains 13 residues. With 7 bases removed from V and 3 bases from J, the gap between germline ends came to 14 bases. The CDR3 DNA sequence: TGCGCCAGCTGGAGGGACGGAAACTACGAGCAGTACTTC. This codes for CASWRDGNYEQYF. The whole variable domain, remainder taken from reference TRBV5-1 and TRBJ2-7, is KAGVTQTPRYLIKTRGQQVTLSCSPISGHRSVSWYQQTPGQGLQFLFEYFSETQRNKGNFPGRFSGRQFSNSRSEMNVSTLELGDSALYLCASWRDGNYEQYFGPGTRLTVT.

This clone was counted a single time. The chain combines TRBV2 with TRBJ1-6; 9 bases fit TRBD1. Germline CDR1 is SNHLY and CDR2 is FYNNEI. V lost 5 bases and J lost 8; bases outside the gene matches: 4. The CDR3 contains 14 residues. The CDR3 region is CASSKDRGDSPLHF. The CDR3 DNA follows: TGTGCCAGCAGTAAGGACAGGGGAGATTCACCCCTCCACTTT.

This chain links TRBV6-6 with TRBJ2-7, with D possibly TRBD1 on 5 matching bases. The CDR3 runs 14 residues. Germline V CDR1 and CDR2: MNHNY, SVGAGI (reference sequence). Between the trimmed V and J ends, which lost 6 bases and 4 bases, there was a span of 16 bases. The chain's CDR3 is CASRRPGPWYEQYF. In DNA, the CDR3 is TGTGCCAGCAGGAGGCCAGGGCCGTGGTACGAGCAGTACTTC.

The genes are TRBV5-6 and TRBJ2-3; perhaps TRBD2 as D (6 bases). CDR1 is SGHDT and CDR2 is YYEEEE in the germline V gene. With 2 bases removed from V and 2 bases from J, the gap between germline ends came to 9 bases. CDR3 length: 14 amino acids. The CDR3 coding sequence is TGTGCCAGCAGCTTAGGGACTTACACAGATACGCAGTATTTT. This codes for CASSLGTYTDTQYF.

J is TRBJ1-3 and V is TRBV5-1; D is possibly TRBD1 (5 bases). Germline V gives CDR1 SGHRS, CDR2 YFSETQ. The length of the CDR3 is 16 residues. V dropped 4 bases and J dropped 0 bases, with 14 bases sitting between them. The chain's CDR3 is CASSPGGVHSGNTIYF. The CDR3 DNA reads TGCGCCAGCAGCCCTGGGGGGGTGCACTCTGGAAACACCATATATTTT.